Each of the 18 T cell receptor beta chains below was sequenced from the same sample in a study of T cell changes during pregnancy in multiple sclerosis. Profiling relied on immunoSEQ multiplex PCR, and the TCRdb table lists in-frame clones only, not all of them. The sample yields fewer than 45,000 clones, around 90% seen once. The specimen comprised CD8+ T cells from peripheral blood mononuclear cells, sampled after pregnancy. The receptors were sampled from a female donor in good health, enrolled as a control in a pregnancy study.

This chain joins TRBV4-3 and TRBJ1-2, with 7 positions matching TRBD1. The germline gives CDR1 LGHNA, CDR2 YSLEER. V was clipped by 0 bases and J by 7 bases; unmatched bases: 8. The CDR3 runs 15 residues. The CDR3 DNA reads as TGCGCCAGCAGCCAAGATCGACAGGGCTACGGTGGCTACACCTTC. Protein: CASSQDRQGYGGYTF.

CDR3 residues: CASRAAGARQETQYF. As DNA, the CDR3 is TGTGCCAGCAGGGCCGCGGGGGCCCGACAAGAGACCCAGTACTTC. V is TRBV6-5 and J is TRBJ2-5; possible D gene TRBD2, 7 bases. The CDR3 is 15 residues long. Trimming took 6 bases from V and 2 from J, leaving 16 bases between them. Per germline, CDR1 MNHEY and CDR2 SVGAGI.

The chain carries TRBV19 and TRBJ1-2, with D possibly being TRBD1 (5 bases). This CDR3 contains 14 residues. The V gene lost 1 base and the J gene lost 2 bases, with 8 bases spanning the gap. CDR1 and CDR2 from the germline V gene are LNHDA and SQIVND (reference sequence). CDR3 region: CASSIGTGNYGYTF. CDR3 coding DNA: TGTGCCAGTAGTATAGGTACAGGCAACTATGGCTACACCTTC.

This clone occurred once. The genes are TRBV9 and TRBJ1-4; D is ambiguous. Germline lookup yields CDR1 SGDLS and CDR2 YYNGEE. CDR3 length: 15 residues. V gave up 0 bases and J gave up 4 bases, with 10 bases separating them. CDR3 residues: CASSVGGRLNEKLFF. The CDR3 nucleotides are TGTGCCAGCAGCGTAGGAGGTCGACTTAATGAAAAACTGTTTTTT.

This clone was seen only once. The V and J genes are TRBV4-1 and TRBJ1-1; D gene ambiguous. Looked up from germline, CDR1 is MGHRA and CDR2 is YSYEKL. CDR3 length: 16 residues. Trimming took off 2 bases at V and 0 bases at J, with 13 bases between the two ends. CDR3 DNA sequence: TGCGCCAGCAGCCAACAACTGACAAATATGAACACTGAAGCTTTCTTT. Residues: CASSQQLTNMNTEAFF.

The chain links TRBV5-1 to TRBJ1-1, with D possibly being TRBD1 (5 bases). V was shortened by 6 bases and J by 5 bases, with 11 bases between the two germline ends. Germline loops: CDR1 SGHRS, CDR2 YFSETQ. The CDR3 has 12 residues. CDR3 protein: CASTPGGTEAFF. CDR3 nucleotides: TGCGCCAGCACGCCGGGGGGGACTGAAGCTTTCTTT. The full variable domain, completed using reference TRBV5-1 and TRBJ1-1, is KAGVTQTPRYLIKTRGQQVTLSCSPISGHRSVSWYQQTPGQGLQFLFEYFSETQRNKGNFPGRFSGRQFSNSRSEMNVSTLELGDSALYLCASTPGGTEAFFGQGTRLTVV.

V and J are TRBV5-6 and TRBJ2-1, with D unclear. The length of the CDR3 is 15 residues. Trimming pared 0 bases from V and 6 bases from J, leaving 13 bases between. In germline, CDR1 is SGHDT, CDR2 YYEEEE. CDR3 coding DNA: TGTGCCAGCAGCTTGGGGTTTCGCGCCGTCAATGAGCAGTTCTTC. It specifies CASSLGFRAVNEQFF.

The CDR3 coding sequence is TGTGCCAGCAGCTCCCGGAACAGGGGGCCCCTCTGGGCCAACGTCCTGACTTTC. Its protein product is CASSSRNRGPLWANVLTF. This sequence joins TRBV5-6 and TRBJ2-6; TRBD1 aligns across 9 bases. V trimming: 3 bases; J trimming: 5 bases; junction bases outside the gene matches: 12. This CDR3 is built from 18 residues. Germline CDR1 reads SGHDT; CDR2 reads YYEEEE.

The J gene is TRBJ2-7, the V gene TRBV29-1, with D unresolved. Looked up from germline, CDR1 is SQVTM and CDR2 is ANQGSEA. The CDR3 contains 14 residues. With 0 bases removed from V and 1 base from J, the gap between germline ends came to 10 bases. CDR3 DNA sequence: TGCAGCGTTGAAGACACCTCTCAGTCCTACGAGCAGTACTTC. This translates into CSVEDTSQSYEQYF.

This CDR3 reads CSARTNENYGYTF. CDR3 DNA: TGCAGCGCCAGGACAAATGAGAACTATGGCTACACCTTC. V gene TRBV29-1 combines with J gene TRBJ1-2, with a weak D call TRBD1 (5 bases). This CDR3 is 13 amino acids long. Trimming left V 7 bases short and J 2 bases short, with 14 bases between. Per germline, CDR1 SQVTM and CDR2 ANQGSEA.

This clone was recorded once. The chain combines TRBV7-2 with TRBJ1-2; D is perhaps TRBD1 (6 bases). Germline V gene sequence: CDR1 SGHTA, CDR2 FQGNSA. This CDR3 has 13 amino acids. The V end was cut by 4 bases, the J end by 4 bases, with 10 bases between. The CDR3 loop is CASSWQGPYGYTF. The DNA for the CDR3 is TGTGCCAGCAGCTGGCAGGGGCCCTATGGCTACACCTTC.

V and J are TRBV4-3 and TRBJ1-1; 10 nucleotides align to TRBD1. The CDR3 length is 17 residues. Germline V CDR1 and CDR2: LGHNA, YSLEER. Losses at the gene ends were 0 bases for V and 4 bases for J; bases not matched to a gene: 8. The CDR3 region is CASSQDLETGGRTEAFF. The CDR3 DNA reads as TGCGCCAGCAGCCAAGATTTGGAGACAGGGGGCCGCACTGAAGCTTTCTTT.

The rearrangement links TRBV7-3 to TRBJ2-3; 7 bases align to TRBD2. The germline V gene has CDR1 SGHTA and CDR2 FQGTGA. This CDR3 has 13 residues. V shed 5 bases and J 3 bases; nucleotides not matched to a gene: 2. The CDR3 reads CASSPGGTDTQYF. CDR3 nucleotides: TGTGCCAGCAGCCCCGGGGGGACAGATACGCAGTATTTT.

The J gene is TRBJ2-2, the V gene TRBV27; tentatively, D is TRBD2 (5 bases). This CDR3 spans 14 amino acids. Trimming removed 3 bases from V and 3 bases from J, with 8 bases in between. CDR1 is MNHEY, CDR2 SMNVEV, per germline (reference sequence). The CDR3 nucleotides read TGTGCCAGCAGTTTCGAGGGTTACACCGGGGAGCTGTTTTTT. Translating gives CASSFEGYTGELFF.

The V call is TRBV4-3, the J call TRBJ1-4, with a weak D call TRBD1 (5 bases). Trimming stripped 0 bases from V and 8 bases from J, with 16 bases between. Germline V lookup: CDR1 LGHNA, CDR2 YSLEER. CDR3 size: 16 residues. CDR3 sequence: CASSQETHPKGEKLFF. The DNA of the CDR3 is TGCGCCAGCAGCCAAGAAACTCATCCCAAGGGGGAAAAACTGTTTTTT.

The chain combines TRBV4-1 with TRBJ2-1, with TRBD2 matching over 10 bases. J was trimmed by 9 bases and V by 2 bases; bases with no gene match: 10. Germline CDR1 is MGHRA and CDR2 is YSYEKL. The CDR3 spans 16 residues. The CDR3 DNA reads TGCGCCAGCAGCCAAATACGGAGCGGGGGGGCTGGTGAGCAGTTCTTC. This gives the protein CASSQIRSGGAGEQFF.

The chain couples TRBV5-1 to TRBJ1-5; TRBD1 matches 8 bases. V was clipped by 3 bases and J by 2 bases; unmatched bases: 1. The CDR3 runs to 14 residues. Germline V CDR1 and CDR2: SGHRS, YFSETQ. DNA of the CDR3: TGCGCCAGCAGCTCGACAGGGGGCAATCAGCCCCAGCATTTT. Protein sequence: CASSSTGGNQPQHF.

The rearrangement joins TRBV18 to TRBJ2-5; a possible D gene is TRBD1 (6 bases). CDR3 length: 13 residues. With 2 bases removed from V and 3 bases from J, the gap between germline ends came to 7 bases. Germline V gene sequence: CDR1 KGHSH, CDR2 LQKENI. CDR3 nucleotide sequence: TGTGCCAGCTCACCATACAGGGAAGAGACCCAGTACTTC. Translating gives CASSPYREETQYF. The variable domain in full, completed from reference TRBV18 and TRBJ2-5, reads NAGVMQNPRHLVRRRGQEARLRCSPMKGHSHVYWYRQLPEEGLKFMVYLQKENIIDESGMPKERFSAEFPKEGPSILRIQQVVRGDSAAYFCASSPYREETQYFGPGTRLLVL.